The next 28 T cell receptor beta chains were all read from a single sample in a study of radiation and T cells in renal cell carcinoma. This table comes from immunoSEQ multiplex PCR, and its TCRdb copy is limited to in-frame clones, with some not included. The top ten clones hold over 15% of a sample with several thousand clones, roughly 55% of them seen once. Noted treatment: 15 Gy SBRT to primary tumor, nephrectomy 4 weeks later. This material consisted of tumor tissue, taken from a patient whose treatment included radiotherapy and nephrectomy. The receptors here all came from a man in his 60s with renal cell carcinoma.

The chain recombines TRBV27 with TRBJ1-5, with D perhaps TRBD1 (6 bases). The CDR3 covers 17 residues. The ends were cut back, 5 bases at V and 6 bases at J, with 23 bases in the middle. Germline assignment: CDR1 MNHEY and CDR2 SMNVEV (reference sequence). The CDR3 DNA is TGTGCCAGCAGTGCCCATGTGGGCAGGGGAGGGACTCAGCCCCAGCATTTT. This sequence encodes CASSAHVGRGGTQPQHF.

By sample share, this clone is medium-sized. The rearrangement uses TRBV5-5 and TRBJ1-3; D possibly corresponds to TRBD1 (6 bases). V lost 4 bases, J lost 0 bases, and 11 bases lay in between. The V gene's germline CDR1 is SGHKS and CDR2 YYEKEE (reference sequence). The CDR3 totals 15 residues. The CDR3 bases are TGTGCCAGCAGCCCTCGGACAGTCTCTGGAAACACCATATATTTT. It encodes CASSPRTVSGNTIYF. The complete variable domain, with remaining parts taken from reference TRBV5-5 and TRBJ1-3, reads DAGVTQSPTHLIKTRGQQVTLRCSPISGHKSVSWYQQVLGQGPQFIFQYYEKEERGRGNFPDRFSARQFPNYSSELNVNALLLGDSALYLCASSPRTVSGNTIYFGEGSWLTVV.

The chain recombines TRBV5-4 with TRBJ1-4, with 7 positions matching TRBD1. J was trimmed by 0 bases and V by 4 bases; bases with no gene match: 3. Germline V gene lookup returns CDR1 SGHNT and CDR2 YYREEE (reference sequence). The CDR3 runs 15 residues. The CDR3 spells CASSAGQATNEKLFF. The CDR3 DNA reads TGTGCCAGCAGCGCAGGACAGGCAACTAATGAAAAACTGTTTTTT. Complete variable domain (other parts from reference TRBV5-4 and TRBJ1-4): ETGVTQSPTHLIKTRGQQVTLRCSSQSGHNTVSWYQQALGQGPQFIFQYYREEENGRGNFPPRFSGLQFPNYSSELNVNALELDDSALYLCASSAGQATNEKLFFGSGTQLSVL.

This clone has just a few counts. This chain links TRBV5-1 with TRBJ1-2; 7 nucleotides align to TRBD1. The CDR3 runs 15 residues. Trimming at V came to 0 bases and at J to 0 bases, leaving 2 bases not matched to a gene. Germline assignment: CDR1 SGHRS and CDR2 YFSETQ. CDR3 bases: TGCGCCAGCAGCTTGGGACAGGGAACTAACTATGGCTACACCTTC. It codes for CASSLGQGTNYGYTF.

The chain recombines TRBV30 with TRBJ1-2; 8 bases are shared with TRBD1. Germline CDR1 is GTSNPN and CDR2 is SVGIG (reference sequence). The CDR3 loop spans 13 amino acids. With V trimmed by 3 bases and J by 3 bases, 3 bases remained unmatched. The CDR3 sequence is CAWSRQGYYGYTF. CDR3 bases: TGTGCCTGGAGCCGACAGGGGTACTATGGCTACACCTTC.

This rearrangement joins TRBV28 to TRBJ1-3; D call uncertain. Germline V gene data show CDR1 as MDHEN and CDR2 as SYDVKM. Between the trimmed V and J ends, which lost 4 bases and 4 bases, there was a span of 17 bases. This CDR3 has 16 amino acids. CDR3 DNA: TGTGCCAGCAGTTCCTTCGAGGCGAGAGAAGGAAACACCATATATTTT. It encodes CASSSFEAREGNTIYF.

The V and J genes are TRBV19 and TRBJ2-7; tentative D call: TRBD1 (5 bases). V lost 5 bases to trimming and J lost 1 base, with 9 bases between them. The CDR3 covers 13 residues. Germline CDR1 LNHDA, CDR2 SQIVND (reference sequence). The CDR3: CASSAGLSYEQYF. As DNA, the CDR3 is TGTGCCAGTAGTGCAGGGTTATCCTACGAGCAGTACTTC.

For the CDR3, the DNA is TGTGCCAGTGGCCAGGATTCGAACACCGGGGAGCTGTTTTTT. This translates into CASGQDSNTGELFF. The J gene is TRBJ2-2, the V gene TRBV19; the D is unclear. Per the germline V gene, CDR1 is LNHDA and CDR2 is SQIVND (reference sequence). This CDR3 has 14 residues. V was trimmed by 8 bases and J by 0 bases, leaving 10 bases between them.

CDR3 coding DNA: TGTGCCAGCAGTGAAGGGACTAGCGGATTACTCTACGAGCAGTACTTC. This translates into CASSEGTSGLLYEQYF. The V gene is TRBV2, the J gene TRBJ2-7; 10 bases match TRBD2. The length of the CDR3 is 16 residues. J was trimmed by 3 bases and V by 1 base; bases with no gene match: 6. The germline V gene encodes CDR1 SNHLY and CDR2 FYNNEI.

This clone has more than one count but fewer than ten. CDR3 loop: CASSMVGRGRKNQPQHF. CDR3 in DNA: TGTGCCAGTAGTATGGTGGGAAGGGGGCGGAAGAATCAGCCCCAGCATTTT. V usage is TRBV19 and J usage is TRBJ1-5, with TRBD1 matching 7 bases. The CDR3 loop spans 17 amino acids. Unmatched junction bases numbered 12, after V lost 3 bases and J lost 4 bases. Germline-derived CDR1 and CDR2 are LNHDA and SQIVND (reference sequence).

CDR3 amino acids: CASSLEYMNTEAFF. DNA for the CDR3: TGTGCCAGCAGCTTAGAATACATGAACACTGAAGCTTTCTTT. The V call is TRBV5-4, the J call TRBJ1-1; D gene unclear. This CDR3 comprises 14 residues. Germline loops: CDR1 SGHNT, CDR2 YYREEE (reference sequence). V was clipped by 2 bases and J by 0 bases, with 8 bases between them.

The CDR3 reads CASSPRDSGNTIYF. CDR3 nucleotide sequence: TGTGCCAGCAGCCCTAGAGACTCTGGAAACACCATATATTTT. The genes are TRBV7-6 and TRBJ1-3, with D hard to call. This CDR3 spans 14 amino acids. Per germline, CDR1 SGHVS and CDR2 FNYEAQ. V lost 5 bases, J lost 0 bases, and 8 bases lay in between.

The chain couples TRBV7-2 to TRBJ1-3; D uncertain. CDR1 is SGHTA, CDR2 FQGNSA, per germline. The CDR3 covers 15 residues. V was clipped by 6 bases and J by 4 bases, with 16 bases between them. The chain's CDR3 is CASRTGLSPGNTIYF. The CDR3 DNA is TGTGCCAGCAGAACGGGCCTGAGCCCGGGAAACACCATATATTTT.

This clone was seen a handful of times. The genes are TRBV2 and TRBJ1-3; TRBD1 is a possible D gene (6 bases). This CDR3 has 12 amino acids. Germline V lookup: CDR1 SNHLY, CDR2 FYNNEI. Trimming pared 9 bases from V and 10 bases from J, leaving 16 bases between. DNA of the CDR3: TGTGCCAGTACAGGGACCTTAGGGACCATATATTTT. Its protein is CASTGTLGTIYF.

The gene calls are TRBV27 and TRBJ2-7; 12 bases are shared with TRBD2. J gave up 5 bases and V 0 bases, and 2 bases lay outside the gene matches. This CDR3 comprises 15 residues. Germline CDR1 is MNHEY and CDR2 is SMNVEV (reference sequence). The CDR3 protein is CASSLSTSGSDEQYF. The DNA for the CDR3 is TGTGCCAGCAGTTTATCGACTAGCGGGAGTGACGAGCAGTACTTC.

V gene TRBV21-1 combines with J gene TRBJ2-7; the table's D call, TRBD2, has no DNA check behind it. TRBV21-1 corresponds to a pseudogene. There are 14 residues in the CDR3. This CDR3 reads CASSGLAGVSEQYF. The CDR3 nucleotides read TGTGCCAGCAGCGGCCTAGCGGGAGTCTCCGAGCAGTACTTC.

This rearrangement joins TRBV7-6 to TRBJ2-7, with 7 bases lining up with TRBD2. CDR3 length equals 16 residues. Germline-derived CDR1 and CDR2 are SGHVS and FNYEAQ. V trimming: 4 bases; J trimming: 7 bases; junction bases outside the gene matches: 16. CDR3 bases: TGTGCCAGCAGCTACCTCTCTGCGGGAGAGAGGCATGAGCAGTACTTC. It translates to CASSYLSAGERHEQYF.

The chain is built from TRBV10-3 and TRBJ2-4; D may match TRBD1 or TRBD2 (6 bases each). CDR1 is ENHRY, CDR2 SYGVKD, per germline. The CDR3 has 18 residues. The ends were cut back, 3 bases at V and 3 bases at J, with 21 bases in the middle. The CDR3 reads CAISDGRGPGHLKNIQYF. CDR3 bases: TGTGCCATCAGTGACGGGCGGGGACCGGGACACCTCAAAAACATTCAGTACTTC.

The rearrangement uses TRBV10-1 and TRBJ2-3; 7 bases fit TRBD1. The ends lost 4 bases at V and 6 bases at J; junction bases unmatched: 16. The length of the CDR3 is 17 residues. From germline, CDR1 is WNHNN and CDR2 SYGVQD (reference sequence). The CDR3 DNA follows: TGCGCCAGCAGTGTGGCGGCCCGGACAGGTGGAAGGGATACGCAGTATTTT. Translated: CASSVAARTGGRDTQYF.

This clone is classed as medium-sized. The chain links TRBV27 to TRBJ2-7; perhaps TRBD2 as D (6 bases). Germline CDR1 reads MNHEY; CDR2 reads SMNVEV (reference sequence). Deletions cut 1 base from V and 6 bases from J, with 7 bases between. The CDR3 length is 12 residues. Here the CDR3 reads CASSLLGGEQYF. The CDR3 DNA is TGTGCCAGCAGTTTATTGGGGGGCGAGCAGTACTTC.

In this sample, this clone turned up a few times. The rearrangement links TRBV6-5 to TRBJ2-1; D is unresolved. This CDR3 spans 13 amino acids. Germline-derived CDR1 and CDR2 are MNHEY and SVGAGI. The V end lost 6 bases, the J end lost 4 bases, and 10 bases lay between the germline ends. CDR3 sequence: CASRVGIYNEQFF. DNA for the CDR3: TGTGCCAGCAGGGTGGGAATTTACAATGAGCAGTTCTTC.

V usage is TRBV19 and J usage is TRBJ2-7; tentative D call: TRBD2 (6 bases). V lost 4 bases and J lost 7, with 14 bases in between. There are 13 residues in the CDR3. The germline gives CDR1 LNHDA, CDR2 SQIVND (reference sequence). The CDR3 DNA reads as TGTGCCAGTAGTAGTAGGGGAGGTGGAGAGCAGTACTTC. It encodes CASSSRGGGEQYF.

The chain carries TRBV7-9 and TRBJ2-7, with D unclear. CDR1 is SEHNR, CDR2 FQNEAQ, per germline (reference sequence). The CDR3 contains 12 residues. V was trimmed by 2 bases and J by 6 bases, leaving 8 bases between them. CDR3 sequence reads: CASSLLSTEQYF. The CDR3 nucleotides are TGTGCCAGCAGCTTATTATCCACCGAGCAGTACTTC.

The J gene is TRBJ2-7, the V gene TRBV4-1; D unclear. V was trimmed by 0 bases and J by 1 base, leaving 10 bases between them. This CDR3 has 15 residues. Germline-derived CDR1 and CDR2 are MGHRA and YSYEKL. The CDR3 nucleotides read TGCGCCAGCAGCCAAGAGAGATGGGGTTCCTACGAGCAGTACTTC. It codes for CASSQERWGSYEQYF.

The table lists this clone with a few counts. The chain carries TRBV7-9 and TRBJ2-3, with D uncertain. The V end lost 5 bases, the J end lost 1 base, and 13 bases lay between the germline ends. The CDR3 sequence is 15 residues long. Per germline, CDR1 SEHNR and CDR2 FQNEAQ (reference sequence). CDR3 bases: TGTGCCAGCAGCCCTCGGTCAAGCGGCACAGATACGCAGTATTTT. Translation: CASSPRSSGTDTQYF.

This clone has just a few counts. The chain couples TRBV5-1 to TRBJ1-2, with TRBD1 as a possible D gene (5 bases). V lost 2 bases and J 6 bases, leaving 11 bases between the germline ends. Germline V CDR1 and CDR2: SGHRS, YFSETQ. The CDR3 has 13 residues. The CDR3 DNA sequence: TGCGCCAGCAGCTTTTCAGGGATGGATGGCTACACCTTC. Translated: CASSFSGMDGYTF.

This chain uses TRBV10-1 with TRBJ2-2; tentatively, D is TRBD2 (6 bases). Germline CDR1 reads WNHNN; CDR2 reads SYGVQD (reference sequence). Between the trimmed V and J ends, which lost 3 bases and 3 bases, there was a span of 8 bases. The CDR3 runs to 14 residues. The CDR3 loop is CASSDGRDTGELFF. CDR3 bases: TGCGCCAGCAGTGACGGGAGAGACACCGGGGAGCTGTTTTTT.

This chain links TRBV5-4 with TRBJ2-7, with D hard to call. With 2 bases removed from V and 0 bases from J, the gap between germline ends came to 6 bases. CDR1 and CDR2 from the germline V gene are SGHNT and YYREEE (reference sequence). The CDR3 consists of 13 residues. The CDR3 reads CASSFGSSYEQYF. In nucleotides, the CDR3 is TGTGCCAGCAGCTTTGGAAGCTCCTACGAGCAGTACTTC.